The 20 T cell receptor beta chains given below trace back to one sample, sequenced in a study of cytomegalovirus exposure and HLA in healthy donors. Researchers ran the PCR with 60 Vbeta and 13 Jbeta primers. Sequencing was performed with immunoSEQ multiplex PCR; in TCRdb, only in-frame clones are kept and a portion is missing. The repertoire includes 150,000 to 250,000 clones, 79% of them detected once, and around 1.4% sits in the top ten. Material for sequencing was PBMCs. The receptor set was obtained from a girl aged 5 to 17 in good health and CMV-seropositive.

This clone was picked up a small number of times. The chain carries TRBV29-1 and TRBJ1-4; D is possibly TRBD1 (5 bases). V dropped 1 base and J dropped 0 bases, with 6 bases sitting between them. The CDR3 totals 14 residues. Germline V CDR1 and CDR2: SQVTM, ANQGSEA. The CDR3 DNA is TGCAGCGTTGAAGGGGGGGCAACTAATGAAAAACTGTTTTTT. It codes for CSVEGGATNEKLFF.

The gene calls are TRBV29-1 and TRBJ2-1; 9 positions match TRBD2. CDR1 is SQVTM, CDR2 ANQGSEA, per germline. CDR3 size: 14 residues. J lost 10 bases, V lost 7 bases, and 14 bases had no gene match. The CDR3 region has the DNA TGCAGCGGCCCGGGACTAGCTAGCCTCATGGAGCAGTTCTTC. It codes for CSGPGLASLMEQFF.

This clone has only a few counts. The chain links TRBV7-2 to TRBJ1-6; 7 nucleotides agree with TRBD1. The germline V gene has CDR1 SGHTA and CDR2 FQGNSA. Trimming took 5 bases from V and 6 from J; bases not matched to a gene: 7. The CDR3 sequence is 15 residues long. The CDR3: CASSEGQRLNSPLHF. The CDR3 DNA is TGTGCCAGCAGCGAGGGACAGAGACTTAATTCACCCCTCCACTTT.

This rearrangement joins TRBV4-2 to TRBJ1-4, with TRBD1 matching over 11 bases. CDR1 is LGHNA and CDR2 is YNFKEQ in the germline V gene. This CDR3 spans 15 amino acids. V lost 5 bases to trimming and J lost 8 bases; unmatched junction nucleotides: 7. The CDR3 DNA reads TGTGCCAGCAGCTCGGACAGGGGGCGAGTAGAAAAACTGTTTTTT. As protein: CASSSDRGRVEKLFF.

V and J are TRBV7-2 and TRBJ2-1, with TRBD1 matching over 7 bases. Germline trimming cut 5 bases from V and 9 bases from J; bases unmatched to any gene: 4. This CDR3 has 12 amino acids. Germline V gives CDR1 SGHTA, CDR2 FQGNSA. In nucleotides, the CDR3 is TGTGCCAGCAGCGACAGGGTTACTGAGCAGTTCTTC. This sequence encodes CASSDRVTEQFF.

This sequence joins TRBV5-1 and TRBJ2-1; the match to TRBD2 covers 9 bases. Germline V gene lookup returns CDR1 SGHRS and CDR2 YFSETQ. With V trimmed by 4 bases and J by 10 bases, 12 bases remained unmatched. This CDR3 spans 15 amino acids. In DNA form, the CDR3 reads TGCGCCAGCAGCCACCGGGTAGCGGGGGTTCAGGAGCAGTTCTTC. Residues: CASSHRVAGVQEQFF.

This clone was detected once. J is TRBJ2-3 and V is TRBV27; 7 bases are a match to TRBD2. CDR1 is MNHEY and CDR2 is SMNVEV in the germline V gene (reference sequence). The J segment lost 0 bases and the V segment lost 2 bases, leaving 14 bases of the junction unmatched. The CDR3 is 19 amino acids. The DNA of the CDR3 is TGTGCCAGCAGTTTAGTTGGTTTCGGGGGGATTTCTAGCACAGATACGCAGTATTTT. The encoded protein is CASSLVGFGGISSTDTQYF.

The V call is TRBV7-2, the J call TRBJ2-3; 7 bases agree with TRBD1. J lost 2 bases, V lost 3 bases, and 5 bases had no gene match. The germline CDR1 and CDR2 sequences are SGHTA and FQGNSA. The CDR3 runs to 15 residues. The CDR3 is CASSFRQGYTDTQYF. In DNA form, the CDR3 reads TGTGCCAGCAGCTTCCGACAGGGCTACACAGATACGCAGTATTTT.

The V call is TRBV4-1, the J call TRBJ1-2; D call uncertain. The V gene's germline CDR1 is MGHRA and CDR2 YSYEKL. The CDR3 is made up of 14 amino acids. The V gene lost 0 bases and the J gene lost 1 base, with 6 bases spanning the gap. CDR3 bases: TGCGCCAGCAGCCAAGATGGGCATAACTATGGCTACACCTTC. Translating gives CASSQDGHNYGYTF.

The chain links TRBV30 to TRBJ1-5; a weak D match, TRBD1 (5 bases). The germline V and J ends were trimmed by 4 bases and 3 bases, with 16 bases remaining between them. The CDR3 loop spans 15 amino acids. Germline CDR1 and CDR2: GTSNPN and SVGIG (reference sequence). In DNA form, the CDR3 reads TGTGCCTGGACCCAACTCGCGGGACCCAATCAGCCCCAGCATTTT. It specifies CAWTQLAGPNQPQHF. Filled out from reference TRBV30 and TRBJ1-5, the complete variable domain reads SQTIHQWPATLVQPVGSPLSLECTVEGTSNPNLYWYRQAAGRGLQLLFYSVGIGQISSEVPQNLSASRPQDRQFILSSKKLLLSDSGFYLCAWTQLAGPNQPQHFGDGTRLSIL.

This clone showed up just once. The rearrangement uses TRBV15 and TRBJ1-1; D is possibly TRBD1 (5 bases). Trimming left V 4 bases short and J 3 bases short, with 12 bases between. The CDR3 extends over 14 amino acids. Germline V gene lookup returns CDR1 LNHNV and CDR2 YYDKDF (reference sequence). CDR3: CATSTLGQDTEAFF. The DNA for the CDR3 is TGTGCCACCAGCACCCTGGGGCAGGACACTGAAGCTTTCTTT.

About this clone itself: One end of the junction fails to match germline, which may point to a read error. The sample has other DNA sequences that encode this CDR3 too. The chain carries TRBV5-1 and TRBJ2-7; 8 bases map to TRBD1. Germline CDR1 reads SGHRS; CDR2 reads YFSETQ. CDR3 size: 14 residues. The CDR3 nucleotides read TGCGCCAGCAATCCCGGGACAGGCTCCTATGAGCAGTACTTC. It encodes CASNPGTGSYEQYF.

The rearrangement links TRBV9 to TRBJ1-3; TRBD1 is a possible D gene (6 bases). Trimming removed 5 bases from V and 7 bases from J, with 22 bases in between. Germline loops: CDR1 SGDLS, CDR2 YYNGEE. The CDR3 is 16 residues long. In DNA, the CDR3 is TGTGCCAGCAGAGAGGTCAGGGGCGTTCACATGAACACCATATATTTT. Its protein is CASREVRGVHMNTIYF.

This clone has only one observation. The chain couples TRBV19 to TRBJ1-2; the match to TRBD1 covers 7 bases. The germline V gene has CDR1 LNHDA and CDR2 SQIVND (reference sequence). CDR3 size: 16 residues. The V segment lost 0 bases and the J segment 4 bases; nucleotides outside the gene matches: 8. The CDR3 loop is CASSIDRGAYSYGYTF. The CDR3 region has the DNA TGTGCCAGTAGTATAGACAGGGGGGCCTACAGCTATGGCTACACCTTC.

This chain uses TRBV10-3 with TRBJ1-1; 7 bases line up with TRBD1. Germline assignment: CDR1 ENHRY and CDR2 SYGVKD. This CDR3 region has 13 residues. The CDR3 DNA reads TGTGCAGCGGGGGACAGCAGGGTCCCTGAAGCTTTCTTT. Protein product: CAAGDSRVPEAFF.

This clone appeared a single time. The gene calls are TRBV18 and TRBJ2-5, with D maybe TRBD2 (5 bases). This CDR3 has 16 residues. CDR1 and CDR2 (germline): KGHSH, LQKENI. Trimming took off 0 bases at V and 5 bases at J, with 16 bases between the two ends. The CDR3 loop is CASSPPGSLSHETQYF. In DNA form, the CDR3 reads TGTGCCAGCTCACCACCGGGGAGCCTAAGTCACGAGACCCAGTACTTC.

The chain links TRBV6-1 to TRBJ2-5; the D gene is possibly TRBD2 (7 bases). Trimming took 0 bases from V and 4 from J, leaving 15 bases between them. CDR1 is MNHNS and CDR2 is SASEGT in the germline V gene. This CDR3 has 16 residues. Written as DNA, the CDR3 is TGTGCCAGCAGTGAAGCGCTTGCGAGGGGGGGAGAGACCCAGTACTTC. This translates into CASSEALARGGETQYF.

CDR3 coding DNA: TGTGCCAGCAGTGTAACTGGTAGCTCCTACAATGAGCAGTTCTTC. Amino acid sequence: CASSVTGSSYNEQFF. The chain couples TRBV6-4 to TRBJ2-1, with no clear D. Deletions cut 4 bases from V and 0 bases from J, with 10 bases between. Germline V gene sequence: CDR1 MRHNA, CDR2 SNTAGT. The CDR3 consists of 15 residues.

The CDR3 DNA sequence: TGTGCCAGCAGTTCGCGGGGACAGGGGGCGCGGTATCAAGGCTACACCTTC. Translating gives CASSSRGQGARYQGYTF. The gene calls are TRBV6-4 and TRBJ1-2, with 12 positions matching TRBD1. CDR1 and CDR2 (germline): MRHNA, SNTAGT. V lost 5 bases to trimming and J lost 8 bases; unmatched junction nucleotides: 15. The CDR3 extends over 17 amino acids.

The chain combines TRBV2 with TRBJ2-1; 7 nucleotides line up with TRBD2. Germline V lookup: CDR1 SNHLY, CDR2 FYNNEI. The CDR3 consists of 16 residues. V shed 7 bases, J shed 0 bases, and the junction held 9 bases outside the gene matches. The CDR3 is CASIMTSPISYNEQFF. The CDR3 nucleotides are TGTGCCAGCATAATGACTAGCCCAATCTCCTACAATGAGCAGTTCTTC.